Sequencing of this TCR beta chain was carried out in a study of cytomegalovirus exposure and HLA in healthy donors. Turning to the study itself: Early on, a data release was issued that held about 85 million unique TCRs from HLA-typed donors. General study findings and limits: There were some public TCRs occurring in many donors, but most TCR sequences were rare. Relative to equally common others, HLA-associated TCR beta chains showed greater clonal expansion in a later analysis. A missense DCLRE1C variant was associated with V- and J-gene trimming of TCR beta chains in a later analysis, and an independent cohort replicated the association.

About this clone: Its antigen is unidentified.

The CDR3 runs to 15 residues. Germline V CDR1 and CDR2: SNHLY, FYNNEI. J gave up 7 bases and V 7 bases, and 12 bases lay outside the gene matches. Primers: 60 Vbeta forward and 13 Jbeta reverse. TCRdb keeps only in-frame clones here, not all; method: immunoSEQ multiplex PCR. The sample lists just over 150,000 clones, around nine tenths seen once, with almost 2% in the top ten. V usage is TRBV2 and J usage is TRBJ2-7; 11 nucleotides agree with TRBD2. The TCR sequence derives from a woman aged 18-35 years in good health and CMV-seronegative. The sequencing sample was made of PBMCs. The CDR3 sequence is CASTLLLAGAGEQYF. The CDR3 bases are TGTGCCAGCACCCTACTACTAGCGGGAGCGGGGGAGCAGTACTTC.